This is a list of T cell receptor beta chains from one sample in a study of memory CD4+ T cells and cytomegalovirus serostatus. Clones were read by immunoSEQ multiplex PCR, and TCRdb kept only the in-frame ones, dropping some. The data show some 54,000 clones, about four fifths seen once. Sequencing used memory CD4+ T cells from blood. These receptors were taken from an adult in good health and CMV-seropositive. Both conserved end residues are part of each CDR3. A D gene is named only where the DNA matches it firmly. Clone size is shown for a subset of rows, as once, few, many or a class of expanded clone.

>TRBD1|TRBV5-4|TRBJ2-2|NA
CASSWTGGSGELFF
TGTGCCAGCAGCTGGACAGGGGGCTCCGGGGAGCTGTTTTTT
>NA|TRBV21-1|TRBJ2-7|NA
CASSISGQGHEQYF
TGTGCCAGCAGCATATCCGGACAGGGCCACGAGCAGTACTTC
>NA|TRBV5-6|TRBJ1-1|NA
CASSFDEEAFF
TGTGCCAGCAGCTTTGACGAAGAAGCTTTCTTT
>TRBD1|TRBV28|TRBJ1-2|NA
CASTPGQGFYGYTF
TGTGCCAGCACCCCGGGACAGGGATTCTATGGCTACACCTTC
>NA|TRBV29-1|TRBJ1-3|NA
CSVDGASGNTIYF
TGCAGCGTTGATGGGGCTTCCGGAAACACCATATATTTT
>TRBD2|TRBV18|TRBJ2-1|NA
CASSPRASGSPSSYNEQFF
TGTGCCAGCTCACCACGGGCCAGCGGGAGTCCTAGCTCCTACAATGAGCAGTTCTTC
>NA|TRBV6-1|TRBJ1-1|NA
CASRLGQENTEAFF
TGTGCCAGCAGACTCGGACAAGAGAACACTGAAGCTTTCTTT
>NA|TRBV9|TRBJ2-2|NA
CASSVDRRGNTGELFF
TGTGCCAGCAGCGTAGATCGCAGGGGGAACACCGGGGAGCTGTTTTTT
>NA|TRBV4-1|TRBJ1-6|NA
CASSSRLTSLRGSNSPLHF
TGCGCCAGCAGCTCGCGACTCACTTCCCTTCGCGGGAGCAATTCACCCCTCCACTTT
>TRBD2|TRBV30|TRBJ2-7|NA
CAWGRDYASYEQYF
TGTGCCTGGGGCCGGGACTATGCTTCCTACGAGCAGTACTTC
>NA|TRBV5-4|TRBJ2-1|NA
CASSLERFGEQFF
TGTGCCAGCAGCTTGGAAAGGTTCGGGGAGCAGTTCTTC
>TRBD2|TRBV10-3|TRBJ2-7|once
CAIASGSYEQYF
TGTGCCATCGCTAGCGGATCATACGAGCAGTACTTC
>TRBD2|TRBV27|TRBJ2-2|NA
CASTLRSSGSRGELFF
TGTGCCAGCACCCTCCGGAGTAGCGGGAGTCGGGGGGAGCTGTTTTTT
>NA|TRBV18|TRBJ2-5|NA
CASSPQTGQGETQYF
TGTGCCAGCTCACCACAAACCGGACAAGGGGAGACCCAGTACTTC
>NA|TRBV6-5|TRBJ1-3|NA
CASSFRAWTGNTIYF
TGTGCCAGCAGTTTCCGGGCATGGACAGGAAACACCATATATTTT
>NA|TRBV4-2|TRBJ2-7|NA
CASSPGVGGASYEQYF
TGTGCCAGCAGCCCCGGAGTTGGTGGGGCGTCCTACGAGCAGTACTTC
>NA|TRBV5-1|TRBJ2-2|NA
CASSFRVGELFF
TGCGCCAGCAGCTTTCGGGTCGGGGAGCTGTTTTTT
>TRBD1|TRBV13|TRBJ1-2|NA
CASSLGLGQGDYGYTF
TGTGCCAGCAGCTTAGGCCTGGGACAGGGTGACTATGGCTACACCTTC
>NA|TRBV25-1|TRBJ1-2|NA
CASSDPGDYGYTF
TGTGCCAGCAGTGACCCCGGCGATTATGGCTACACCTTC
>NA|TRBV11-3|TRBJ2-5|NA
CASSPSPREETQYF
TGTGCCAGCAGCCCGTCCCCCAGGGAGGAGACCCAGTACTTC
>NA|TRBV10-1|TRBJ1-1|NA
CASSDQRNTEAFF
TGCGCCAGCAGTGACCAGCGGAACACTGAAGCTTTCTTT
>NA|TRBV14|TRBJ1-2|few
CASSQDWLESYTF
TGTGCCAGCAGCCAAGATTGGTTGGAGAGCTACACCTTC
>NA|TRBV5-1|TRBJ2-2|NA
CASSLNLVAKNTGELFF
TGCGCCAGCAGCTTGAATTTGGTAGCTAAGAACACCGGGGAGCTGTTTTTT
>NA|TRBV29-1|TRBJ2-7|NA
CSVAPGSYEQYF
TGCAGCGTTGCCCCAGGCTCCTACGAGCAGTACTTC
>TRBD1|TRBV6-1|TRBJ2-7|NA
CASRPGGTGNYEQYF
TGTGCCAGCCGGCCCGGCGGGACAGGGAACTACGAGCAGTACTTC
>NA|TRBV29-1|TRBJ1-1|NA
CSVRGMNTEAFF
TGCAGCGTTCGGGGCATGAACACTGAAGCTTTCTTT
>NA|TRBV28|TRBJ1-5|NA
CASSLAGEGQPQHF
TGTGCCAGCAGTTTGGCGGGGGAAGGTCAGCCCCAGCATTTT